This T cell receptor beta chain was obtained from a study of T cell repertoires in cytomegalovirus infection. The overall study: Based on public TCR beta signatures, there were indications of CMV infection and of a matching HLA type.

One entry per CDR3 protein, called by TCRdb with MiXCR from the reads. The sample includes around 340,000 distinct CDR3 sequences, almost 30% of them seen just once. Germline V gives CDR1 SGHTA, CDR2 FQGTGA. This CDR3 has 14 amino acids. V lost 5 bases to trimming and J lost 4 bases; unmatched junction nucleotides: 3. The table lists this clonotype with a few counts. Its antigen is not known. The receptor was derived from a human donor in good health (CMV status not recorded). Some clones in this sample may be carry-over from other donors' samples. V is TRBV7-3 and J is TRBJ2-2; 8 bases agree with TRBD1. The input for sequencing was cultured PBMCs, taken from culture after CMV antigen stimulation. Here the CDR3 DNA reads TGTGCCAGCAGCCCTGGACAGGGCACCGGGGAGCTGTTTTTT. Translating gives CASSPGQGTGELFF.